The 6 T cell receptor beta chains presented below share a single source sample, sequenced in a study of CD8 T cells in Susac syndrome. After extraction with the RNeasy kit, about 0.45 to 1 ug of the RNA was reverse transcribed using random hexamers. TCRdb reprocessed the immunoSEQ multiplex PCR reads via MiXCR and lists one record per CDR3 protein. The repertoire includes 150,000 to 200,000 distinct CDR3 sequences, about 95% of them detected once, and 0.15% to 0.2% sits in the top ten. Sequenced: CD8+ T cells from PBMCs. These receptors came from a human donor with multiple sclerosis.

The rearrangement links TRBV29-1 to TRBJ2-4, with a weak D call TRBD1 (6 bases). CDR3 length: 16 residues. Germline V CDR1 and CDR2: SQVTM, ANQGSEA. V shed 3 bases and J shed 0 bases, with 15 bases lying between them. CDR3 nucleotides: TGCAGCGTTGATTGGGGGACAATACTAGCCAAAAACATTCAGTACTTC. It translates to CSVDWGTILAKNIQYF. The full variable domain, in which reference TRBV29-1 and TRBJ2-4 provide the parts outside the CDR3, is SAVISQKPSRDICQRGTSLTIQCQVDSQVTMMFWYRQQPGQSLTLIATANQGSEATYESGFVIDKFPISRPNLTFSTLTVSNMSPEDSSIYLCSVDWGTILAKNIQYFGAGTRLSVL.

The chain employs TRBV28 and TRBJ1-1, with D maybe TRBD1 (5 bases). Germline CDR1 is MDHEN and CDR2 is SYDVKM. Trimming pared 3 bases from V and 3 bases from J, leaving 8 bases between. The CDR3 spans 13 residues. CDR3: CASSLARDTEAFF. The CDR3 region has the DNA TGTGCCAGCAGTTTGGCCAGGGACACTGAAGCTTTCTTT.

The chain links TRBV9 to TRBJ1-2; 8 bases line up with TRBD1. Germline-derived CDR1 and CDR2 are SGDLS and YYNGEE. V shed 0 bases, J shed 4 bases, and the junction held 11 bases outside the gene matches. The CDR3 length is 17 residues. The CDR3 sequence is CASSVGGSGGGSYGYTF. The CDR3 nucleotides read TGTGCCAGCAGCGTAGGTGGATCAGGGGGCGGAAGCTATGGCTACACCTTC.

The rearrangement joins TRBV27 to TRBJ2-1, with a weak D call TRBD2 (6 bases). The CDR3 has 11 residues. Trimming left V 6 bases short and J 9 bases short, with 9 bases between. The V gene's germline CDR1 is MNHEY and CDR2 SMNVEV (reference sequence). The DNA of the CDR3 is TGTGCCAGCAGGGGGGGTGCTGAGCAGTTCTTC. It codes for CASRGGAEQFF.

V usage is TRBV3-1 and J usage is TRBJ1-2, with D uncertain. The V gene lost 3 bases and the J gene lost 4 bases, with 9 bases spanning the gap. CDR3 length equals 13 residues. The germline V gene has CDR1 LGHDT and CDR2 YNNKEL (reference sequence). The CDR3 spells CASSHRESYGYTF. In DNA, the CDR3 is TGTGCCAGCAGCCACCGCGAGAGCTATGGCTACACCTTC.

This clonotype was counted a single time. The chain uses TRBV12-3 or TRBV12-4 and TRBJ1-1; D gene uncertain. V lost 1 base and J lost 10, with 7 bases in between. The CDR3 length is 11 residues. The CDR3 is CASSLGMGAFF. The CDR3, as DNA: TGTGCCAGCAGTTTAGGAATGGGAGCTTTCTTT.